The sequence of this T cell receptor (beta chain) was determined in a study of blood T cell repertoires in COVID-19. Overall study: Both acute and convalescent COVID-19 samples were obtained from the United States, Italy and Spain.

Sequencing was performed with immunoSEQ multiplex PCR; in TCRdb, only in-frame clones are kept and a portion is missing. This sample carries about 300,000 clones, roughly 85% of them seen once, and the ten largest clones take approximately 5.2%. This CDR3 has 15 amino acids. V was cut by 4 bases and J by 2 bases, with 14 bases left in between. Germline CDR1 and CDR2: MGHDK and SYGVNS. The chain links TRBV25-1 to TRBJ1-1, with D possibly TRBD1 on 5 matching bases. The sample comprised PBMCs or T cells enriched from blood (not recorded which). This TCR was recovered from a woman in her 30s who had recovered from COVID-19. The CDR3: CASSGPQVINTEAFF. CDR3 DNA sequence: TGTGCCAGCAGTGGCCCACAGGTCATCAACACTGAAGCTTTCTTT.